These 20 T cell receptor beta chains came from one sample sequenced in a study of shared clonotypes between healthy human individuals (dated by TCRdb to 2018 to 2021). Library construction relied on the immunoSEQ multiplex PCR assay. TCRdb carries this immuneACCESS record with in-frame sequences only. Its versions omit some clonotypes, under half of them owing to an unresolved V gene in the studies checked, with the rest unexplained. For this sample there are roughly 480,000 clones; around 80% appear just once. Approximately 12% of the sample comes from the top ten. Sequences were obtained from PBMCs. The receptors shown here come from a middle-aged woman in good health. Some clones in this sample may be carry-over from other donors' samples.

This chain links TRBV10-3 with TRBJ2-3; TRBD2 agrees at 14 bases. The CDR3 is 17 amino acids. The trim removed 3 bases at V and 5 bases at J, leaving 7 bases unmatched. Germline V lookup: CDR1 ENHRY, CDR2 SYGVKD. Written as DNA, the CDR3 is TGTGCCATCAGTGAACCGGGACTAGCGGGAGCAGGAGATACGCAGTATTTT. This sequence encodes CAISEPGLAGAGDTQYF.

This clone occurred a few times. The chain couples TRBV4-3 to TRBJ2-7; D may be TRBD1 (6 bases). The V and J ends lost 4 bases and 2 bases respectively, with 18 bases between them. The CDR3 has 16 amino acids. Germline loops: CDR1 LGHNA, CDR2 YSLEER. CDR3 sequence: CASSRPPDRGPYEQYF. CDR3 nucleotide sequence: TGCGCCAGCAGCCGCCCCCCGGACAGAGGACCCTACGAGCAGTACTTC.

This clone was counted only a few times. The chain couples TRBV4-1 to TRBJ1-1; unclear D gene. CDR3 size: 14 residues. Germline V CDR1 and CDR2: MGHRA, YSYEKL. Trimming shortened V by 3 bases and J by 1 base, and 9 bases separated the two germline ends. The CDR3 reads CASSQIQRNTEAFF. The DNA of the CDR3 is TGCGCCAGCAGCCAGATACAGAGGAACACTGAAGCTTTCTTT.

The chain combines TRBV28 with TRBJ2-7; 8 bases map to TRBD1. Germline assignment: CDR1 MDHEN and CDR2 SYDVKM. V dropped 5 bases and J dropped 9; count of bases not matched to a gene: 12. The CDR3 totals 14 residues. CDR3 bases: TGTGCCAGCAGTCCACCAGACAGGGGACCGGGGCAGTACTTC. Its protein product is CASSPPDRGPGQYF.

This chain connects TRBV27 to TRBJ2-7; 7 nucleotides align to TRBD2. The trim removed 2 bases at V and 2 bases at J, leaving 3 bases unmatched. Per germline, CDR1 MNHEY and CDR2 SMNVEV (reference sequence). This CDR3 has 14 residues. CDR3 nucleotides: TGTGCCAGCAGTTTAAGGGAGGGACCCTACGAGCAGTACTTC. It encodes CASSLREGPYEQYF.

To note about this clone: Its ends do not fully match the called genes, so a read error is possible. The chain has TRBV7-7 and TRBJ2-3; D remains ambiguous. This CDR3 is 13 amino acids long. Germline assignment: CDR1 SSHAT and CDR2 FNYEAQ (reference sequence). The CDR3 DNA reads TGTGCTAGCAGCTCCCGACCCGCAGATACGCAGTATTTT. Translating it yields CASSSRPADTQYF.

This rearrangement joins TRBV28 to TRBJ1-5, with 7 positions matching TRBD1. Unmatched junction bases numbered 14, after V lost 7 bases and J lost 8 bases. The CDR3 extends over 15 amino acids. The germline CDR1 and CDR2 sequences are MDHEN and SYDVKM. CDR3 residues: CASTPARGMTEPQHF. DNA for the CDR3: TGTGCCAGCACCCCGGCCAGGGGGATGACGGAGCCCCAGCATTTT.

Concerning this clone itself: The junction does not match germline at one end; this may be a read error. This chain uses TRBV4-2 with TRBJ2-7; 8 bases align to TRBD2. The CDR3 sequence is 15 residues long. Germline V gene lookup returns CDR1 LGHNA and CDR2 YNFKEQ. This CDR3 is CASSQAAGGAPTTRF. The DNA for the CDR3 is TGTGCCAGCAGCCAAGCGGCGGGAGGCGCCCCAACTACCCGGTTC.

The V and J genes are TRBV11-3 and TRBJ2-1; 12 bases map to TRBD2. J was trimmed by 5 bases and V by 4 bases; bases with no gene match: 6. Germline V gene data show CDR1 as SGHNT and CDR2 as YENEEA. This CDR3 contains 16 residues. The CDR3, as DNA: TGTGCCAGCAGCTCCTTCGGACTAGCGGGGAACAATGAGCAGTTCTTC. Protein sequence: CASSSFGLAGNNEQFF.

The chain has TRBV7-3 and TRBJ2-2; D is possibly TRBD1 (6 bases). Germline V gene sequence: CDR1 SGHTA, CDR2 FQGTGA. V dropped 5 bases and J dropped 4 bases, with 11 bases sitting between them. This CDR3 is 14 amino acids long. This CDR3 reads CASSADRRTGELFF. The CDR3 DNA follows: TGTGCCAGCAGCGCGGACAGACGCACCGGGGAGCTGTTTTTT.

The rearrangement uses TRBV19 and TRBJ2-7, with TRBD1 identical over 7 bases. With V trimmed by 4 bases and J by 3 bases, 6 bases remained unmatched. The CDR3 runs 14 residues. Germline lookup yields CDR1 LNHDA and CDR2 SQIVND (reference sequence). The CDR3 region has the DNA TGTGCCAGTAGTACCGGGACAGACGGCTACGAGCAGTACTTC. It codes for CASSTGTDGYEQYF.

CDR3 loop: CASTPARGDEQYF. The CDR3 DNA is TGTGCCAGCACCCCCGCCAGGGGAGACGAGCAGTACTTC. The chain has TRBV28 and TRBJ2-7, with D possibly matching TRBD1 (6 bases). Germline V CDR1 and CDR2: MDHEN, SYDVKM. V shed 7 bases and J shed 5 bases, with 15 bases lying between them. CDR3 length: 13 residues.

The V and J genes are TRBV5-1 and TRBJ2-3; 7 bases fit TRBD2. The ends lost 2 bases at V and 2 bases at J; junction bases unmatched: 5. The length of the CDR3 is 15 residues. CDR1 and CDR2 (germline): SGHRS, YFSETQ. CDR3 nucleotides: TGCGCCAGCAGCTTTAGGCTAGCGGACACAGATACGCAGTATTTT. Translating it yields CASSFRLADTDTQYF.

The gene calls are TRBV28 and TRBJ1-5, with D unclear. This CDR3 spans 15 amino acids. The V end was cut by 5 bases, the J end by 1 base, with 12 bases between. From germline, CDR1 is MDHEN and CDR2 SYDVKM. Written as DNA, the CDR3 is TGTGCCAGCAGTCCGCCTCCTGGGAGCAATCAGCCCCAGCATTTT. Encoded protein: CASSPPPGSNQPQHF.

The table lists this clone with many counts. The chain employs TRBV6-4 and TRBJ1-1; 7 bases are a match to TRBD1. The V and J ends lost 3 bases and 2 bases, in that order; junction bases with no gene match: 6. This CDR3 is 15 amino acids long. Germline CDR1 MRHNA, CDR2 SNTAGT. The CDR3 protein is CASSESGTANTEAFF. CDR3 nucleotide sequence: TGTGCCAGCAGTGAGTCTGGGACAGCAAACACTGAAGCTTTCTTT.

The chain combines TRBV6-6 with TRBJ1-4; no clear D gene. CDR1 and CDR2 from the germline V gene are MNHNY and SVGAGI (reference sequence). V was clipped by 5 bases and J by 8 bases, with 18 bases between them. This CDR3 contains 15 residues. The CDR3 DNA is TGTGCCAGCAGTCCGATTAGACCCGTGCGCGAAAAACTGTTTTTT. Residues: CASSPIRPVREKLFF.

J is TRBJ1-5 and V is TRBV4-1; D remains ambiguous. The CDR3 loop spans 17 amino acids. Trimming cost V 4 bases and J 3 bases, with 19 bases left between them. Germline CDR1 is MGHRA and CDR2 is YSYEKL. CDR3 sequence (DNA): TGCGCCAGCAGCCGGGGTCGTCCACCCTTTTTCAATCAGCCCCAGCATTTT. The encoded protein is CASSRGRPPFFNQPQHF.

The V and J genes are TRBV2 and TRBJ2-1; TRBD1 is a possible D gene (5 bases). CDR1 SNHLY and CDR2 FYNNEI come from the germline V gene. This CDR3 is 16 amino acids long. V lost 8 bases and J 8 bases, leaving 25 bases between the germline ends. The CDR3 nucleotides read TGTGCCAGCGCGGCCCTGCACGGCAGGGCTAGTGATGAGCAGTTCTTC. This sequence encodes CASAALHGRASDEQFF.

The chain combines TRBV30 with TRBJ2-7, with D uncertain. Trimming removed 2 bases at V and 6 bases at J, with 11 bases between. CDR1 and CDR2 (germline): GTSNPN, SVGIG (reference sequence). This CDR3 has 12 residues. The CDR3 coding sequence is TGTGCCTGGAGTAGTGCCGTATCCGAGCAGTACTTC. Translated, it gives CAWSSAVSEQYF.

This sequence joins TRBV6-5 and TRBJ1-1; TRBD1 matches at 9 bases. This CDR3 spans 14 amino acids. Trimming took 6 bases from V and 5 from J; bases not matched to a gene: 7. The germline gives CDR1 MNHEY, CDR2 SVGAGI. This chain's CDR3 is CASRGAGTGTEAFF. The CDR3 DNA follows: TGTGCCAGCAGAGGGGCGGGGACAGGGACTGAAGCTTTCTTT.